This entry lists 4 T cell receptor beta chains sequenced from one sample in a study of blood T cell repertoires in COVID-19. Clones were sequenced by immunoSEQ multiplex PCR, and TCRdb holds only the in-frame ones, with some missing. This sample has around 130,000 clones, with around 89% found just once. Sequencing input: peripheral blood. These receptors all stem from a woman of 80 years or more with acute or convalescent COVID-19.

The count of this clone is one. The chain joins TRBV9 to TRBJ2-3; TRBD2 matches 15 bases. V was clipped by 2 bases and J by 3 bases; unmatched bases: 10. The length of the CDR3 is 19 residues. CDR1 and CDR2 from the germline V gene are SGDLS and YYNGEE. The CDR3 loop is CASSVGLAGGRVVTDTQYF. The CDR3 nucleotides are TGTGCCAGCAGCGTGGGACTAGCGGGGGGAAGGGTCGTGACAGATACGCAGTATTTT.

The rearrangement links TRBV27 to TRBJ2-7, with 10 nucleotides matching TRBD1. The CDR3 totals 15 residues. Germline values: CDR1 MNHEY, CDR2 SMNVEV (reference sequence). J was trimmed by 2 bases and V by 2 bases; bases with no gene match: 3. The DNA for the CDR3 is TGTGCCAGCAGTTTAGGGACAGGGGTGACCTACGAGCAGTACTTC. The encoded protein is CASSLGTGVTYEQYF.

This chain uses TRBV5-6 with TRBJ1-2, with 9 nucleotides matching TRBD1. The CDR3 spans 15 residues. V shed 1 base and J 4 bases; nucleotides not matched to a gene: 5. The germline gives CDR1 SGHDT, CDR2 YYEEEE. The CDR3 DNA sequence: TGTGCCAGCAGCTTGTTGGGACAGGGTACCTATGGCTACACCTTC. It yields the protein CASSLLGQGTYGYTF.

The V gene is TRBV5-4, the J gene TRBJ2-2; TRBD2 might be the D (5 bases). Germline V CDR1 and CDR2: SGHNT, YYREEE (reference sequence). The germline V and J ends were trimmed by 4 bases and 3 bases, with 16 bases remaining between them. This CDR3 is built from 16 residues. The CDR3 sequence is CASSPYSGKDTGELFF. For the CDR3, the DNA is TGTGCCAGCAGCCCCTATTCGGGGAAGGACACCGGGGAGCTGTTTTTT.